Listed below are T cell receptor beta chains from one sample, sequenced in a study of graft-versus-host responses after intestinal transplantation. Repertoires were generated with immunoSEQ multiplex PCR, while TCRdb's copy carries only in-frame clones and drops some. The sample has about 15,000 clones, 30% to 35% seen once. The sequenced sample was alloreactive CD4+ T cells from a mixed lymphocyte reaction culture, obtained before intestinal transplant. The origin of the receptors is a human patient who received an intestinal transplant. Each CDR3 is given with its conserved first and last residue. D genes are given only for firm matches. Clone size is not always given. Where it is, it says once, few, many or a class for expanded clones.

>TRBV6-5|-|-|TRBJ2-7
TGTGCCAGCAGTTATTTTGCCTTCCTCACATCCGAGCAGTACTTC
CASSYFAFLTSEQYF
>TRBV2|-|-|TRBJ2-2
TGTGCCAGCAGTGAAAGGCTGACGAACACCGGGGAGCTGTTTTTT
CASSERLTNTGELFF
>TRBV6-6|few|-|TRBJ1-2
TGTGCCAGCAGTGTCGTCCCCCGGGCGAACTATGGCTACACCTTC
CASSVVPRANYGYTF
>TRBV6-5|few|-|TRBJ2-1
TGTGCCAGCAGTGGACTAACCCTGATCAATGAGCAGTTCTTC
CASSGLTLINEQFF
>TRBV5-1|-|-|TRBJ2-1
TGCGCCAGCAGCCACCGGGAGTGGAATGAGCAGTTCTTC
CASSHREWNEQFF
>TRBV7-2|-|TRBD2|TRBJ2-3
TGTGCCAGCCAAGGGGGCGGGGGGGCCTGGTATACGCAGTATTTT
CASQGGGGAWYTQYF
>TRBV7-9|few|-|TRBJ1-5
TGTGCCAGCAGCTTAGTAGGGGATCAGCCCCAGCATTTT
CASSLVGDQPQHF
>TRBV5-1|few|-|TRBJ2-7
TGCGCCAGCAGCTTGGAGGGGATGCAAGGCTACGAGCAGTACTTC
CASSLEGMQGYEQYF
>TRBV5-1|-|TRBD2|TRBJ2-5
TGCGCCAGCAGCGCGGGGGGACCACCCGGGGGGGAGACCCAGTACTTC
CASSAGGPPGGETQYF
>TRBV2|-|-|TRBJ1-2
TGTGCCAGCAGTGGACAGAGAAAAGGCGGCTACACCTTC
CASSGQRKGGYTF
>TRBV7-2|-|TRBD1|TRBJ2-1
TGTGCCAGCCGTAGACAGGGCCCCTACAATGAGCAGTTCTTC
CASRRQGPYNEQFF
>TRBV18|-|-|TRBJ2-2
TGTGCCAGCTCACCACAAGGGACCGGGGAGCTGTTTTTT
CASSPQGTGELFF
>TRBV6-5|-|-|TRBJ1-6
TGTGCCAGCAGTTACTCGAGTTTTACGAGGTATTCACCCCTCCACTTT
CASSYSSFTRYSPLHF
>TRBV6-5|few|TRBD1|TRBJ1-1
TGTGCCAGCAGTTTGACCGGGACAGGGTTGACTGAAGCTTTCTTT
CASSLTGTGLTEAFF
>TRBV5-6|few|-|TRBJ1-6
TGTGCCAGCAACTTAGGGGCTCCAGAAAGATCACCCCTCCACTTT
CASNLGAPERSPLHF
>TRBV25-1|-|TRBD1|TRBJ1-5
TGTGCCAGCAGTTATTATACAGGGGCATTT
CASSYYTGAF
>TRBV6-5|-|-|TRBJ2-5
TGTGCCAGCAGGCGCCGGGACGCCTTCCAAGAGACCCAGTACTTC
CASRRRDAFQETQYF
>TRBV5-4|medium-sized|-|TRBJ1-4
TGTGCCAGCAGCTTGCGGACGGGGAGGAGGTACGAAAAACTGTTTTTT
CASSLRTGRRYEKLFF
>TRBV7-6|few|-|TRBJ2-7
TGTGCCAGCAGCTTACTGGAGGGCCACGAGCAGTACTTC
CASSLLEGHEQYF
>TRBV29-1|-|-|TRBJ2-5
TGCAGCGTTGAGTGGGTTTTGGGGCTCCAAGAGACCCAGTACTTC
CSVEWVLGLQETQYF
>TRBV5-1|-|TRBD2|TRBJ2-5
TGCGCCAGCAGCCTTAGCGGGAGACGGACCCAGTACTTC
CASSLSGRRTQYF
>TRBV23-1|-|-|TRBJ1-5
TGCGCCAGCAGTCAATCCGCGCTACGGGGAGGCAATCAGCCCCAGCATTTT
CASSQSALRGGNQPQHF
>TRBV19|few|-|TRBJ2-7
TGTGCCAGTAGTAAACGGACATACGGCTCCTACGAGCAGTACTTC
CASSKRTYGSYEQYF
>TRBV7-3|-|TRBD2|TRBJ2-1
TGTGCCAGCAGCTTACTAGCGGGGGGGTACAATGAGCAGTTCTTC
CASSLLAGGYNEQFF
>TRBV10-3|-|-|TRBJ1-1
TGTGCCAGCAGCTCCCACAGGGTTAGGAACACTGAAGCTTTCTTT
CASSSHRVRNTEAFF
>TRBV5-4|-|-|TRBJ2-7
TGCGCCAGCAGCCAACTTAAATTCAGGGGTTCGTACGAGCAGTACTTC
CASSQLKFRGSYEQYF
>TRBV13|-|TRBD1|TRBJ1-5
TGTGCCAGCAGCCACAGGGGGCGAGGCAATCAGCCCCAGCATTTT
CASSHRGRGNQPQHF
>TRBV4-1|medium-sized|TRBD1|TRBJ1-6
TGCGCCAGCAGCCTAACAGGGGGCAACTATAATTCACCCCTCCACTTT
CASSLTGGNYNSPLHF
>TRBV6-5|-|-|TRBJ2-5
TGTGCCAGCACCCCCGACGTTGGGGTAAAGACCCAGTACTTC
CASTPDVGVKTQYF